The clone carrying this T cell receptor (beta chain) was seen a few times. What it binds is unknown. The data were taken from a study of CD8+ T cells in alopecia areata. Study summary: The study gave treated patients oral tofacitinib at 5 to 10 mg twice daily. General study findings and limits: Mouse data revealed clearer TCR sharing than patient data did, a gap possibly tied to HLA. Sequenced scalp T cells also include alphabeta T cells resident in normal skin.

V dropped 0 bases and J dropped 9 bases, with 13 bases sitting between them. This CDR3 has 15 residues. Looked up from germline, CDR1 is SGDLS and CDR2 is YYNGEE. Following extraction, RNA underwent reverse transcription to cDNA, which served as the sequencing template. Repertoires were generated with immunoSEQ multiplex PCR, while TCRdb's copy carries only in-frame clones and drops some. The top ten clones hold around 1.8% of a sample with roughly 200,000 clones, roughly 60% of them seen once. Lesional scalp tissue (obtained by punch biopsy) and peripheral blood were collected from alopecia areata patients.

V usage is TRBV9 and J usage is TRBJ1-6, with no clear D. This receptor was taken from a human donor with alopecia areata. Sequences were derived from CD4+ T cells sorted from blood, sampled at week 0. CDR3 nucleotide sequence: TGTGCCAGCAGCGTAGGAGGCCTAAGCGGTTCACCCCTCCACTTT. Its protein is CASSVGGLSGSPLHF.